This is a list of T cell receptor beta chains from one sample in a study of blood T cells in healthy people across ages. TCRdb analysed the 5' RACE reads with MiXCR anew, one entry per CDR3 protein. The table includes around 700,000 distinct CDR3 sequences, 25% detected once. Separately, the same data were catalogued under a study of T cells of mothers and their children.

Sequenced sample: blood. The receptors originated from a boy between 5 and 17 years old in good health. The CDR3 runs from the conserved cysteine through the conserved F or W. A D gene is named only where the DNA matches it firmly. Expanded clones get a size class; other rows say once, few or many, or leave the size out.

cdr3_length clone_size j_call d_call v_call cdr3_aa cdr3_nt
15 once TRBJ2-1 TRBD2 TRBV20-1 CSARDSDSGTNEQFF TGCAGTGCTAGAGATAGCGATAGCGGGACCAATGAGCAGTTCTTC
17 few TRBJ2-5 NA TRBV11-3 CASSYVRDSPYQETQYF TGTGCCAGCAGCTACGTACGGGACTCCCCGTACCAAGAGACCCAGTACTTC
15 once TRBJ2-1 TRBD2 TRBV6-2/TRBV6-3 CASRMLAGAYNEQFF TGTGCCAGCAGAATGCTAGCGGGGGCTTACAATGAGCAGTTCTTC
16 few TRBJ2-5 NA TRBV5-1 CASSLVAGAPQETQYF TGCGCCAGCAGCTTGGTTGCGGGGGCCCCCCAAGAGACCCAGTACTTC
15 NA TRBJ2-5 NA TRBV5-1 CASSLITSYQETQYF TGCGCCAGCAGCTTAATTACCAGCTACCAAGAGACCCAGTACTTC
15 few TRBJ2-4 NA TRBV4-1 CASSQDRGTLNIQYF TGCGCCAGCAGCCAAGATCGCGGGACTTTAAACATTCAGTACTTC
19 NA TRBJ2-1 NA TRBV5-8 CASSQRLRVAEGPYNEQFF TGTGCCAGCAGCCAGCGTCTAAGGGTAGCGGAGGGGCCCTACAATGAGCAGTTCTTC
14 few TRBJ2-7 NA TRBV6-6 CASSNTGGRHEQYF TGTGCCAGCAGTAACACAGGAGGTCGCCACGAGCAGTACTTC
14 many TRBJ1-1 TRBD1 TRBV20-1 CSANRQGMNTEAFF TGCAGTGCTAACAGACAGGGCATGAACACTGAAGCTTTCTTT
15 NA TRBJ2-5 NA TRBV6-2/TRBV6-3 CASRRPGHPRETQYF TGTGCCAGCAGACGACCGGGACACCCAAGGGAGACCCAGTACTTC
15 NA TRBJ2-5 TRBD1 TRBV13 CASSPRLTGEETQYF TGTGCCAGCAGCCCTCGGTTGACAGGGGAAGAGACCCAGTACTTC
15 NA TRBJ2-7 TRBD1 TRBV10-3 CAISEGQGASYEQYF TGTGCCATCAGCGAGGGACAGGGGGCCTCCTACGAGCAGTACTTC
15 NA TRBJ1-4 TRBD1 TRBV27 CASSPWGTADEKLFF TGTGCCAGCAGTCCTTGGGGGACAGCTGATGAAAAACTGTTTTTT
12 NA TRBJ2-1 NA TRBV2 CASRRRGDEQFF TGTGCCAGCCGACGGAGGGGGGATGAGCAGTTCTTC
21 NA TRBJ2-4 TRBD2 TRBV6-4 CASTDLGTSGRGALAKNIQYF TGTGCCAGCACCGATCTGGGGACTAGCGGGAGAGGGGCGCTAGCCAAAAACATTCAGTACTTC
15 few TRBJ1-5 NA TRBV2 CASTLRGGSNQPQHF TGTGCCAGCACCTTAAGGGGAGGCAGCAATCAGCCCCAGCATTTT
17 NA TRBJ2-1 TRBD2 TRBV27 CASSPGGGFPTNNEQFF TGTGCCAGCAGTCCGGGAGGCGGGTTCCCAACCAACAATGAGCAGTTCTTC
19 NA TRBJ2-3 TRBD2 TRBV4-1 CASSPRLAGGIISTDTQYF TGCGCCAGCAGCCCAAGATTAGCGGGGGGCATTATTAGCACAGATACGCAGTATTTT
11 NA TRBJ2-7 NA TRBV7-8 CASSLGGPRYF TGTGCCAGCAGCTTAGGGGGACCAAGGTACTTC
14 few TRBJ2-7 TRBD2 TRBV20-1 CSARRLAGDYEQYF TGCAGTGCTAGGAGACTAGCGGGGGACTACGAGCAGTACTTC
14 NA TRBJ2-1 NA TRBV7-9 CASTEGDWNNEQFF TGTGCCAGCACCGAAGGGGACTGGAACAATGAGCAGTTCTTC
16 few TRBJ2-1 TRBD2 TRBV28 CASSLGELAGAGEQFF TGTGCCAGCAGTTTAGGAGAACTAGCGGGAGCTGGTGAGCAGTTCTTC
16 few TRBJ2-6 NA TRBV6-1 CASSEESGTGANVLTF TGTGCCAGCAGTGAAGAATCGGGGACTGGGGCCAACGTCCTGACTTTC
16 few TRBJ1-2 NA TRBV3-1 CASSQDRKGGTYGYTF TGTGCCAGCAGCCAAGATAGGAAGGGGGGTACTTATGGCTACACCTTC
14 few TRBJ2-6 NA TRBV7-2 CASRVNSGANVLTF TGTGCCAGCAGAGTTAACTCTGGGGCCAACGTCCTGACTTTC
13 NA TRBJ1-1 NA TRBV29-1 CSVYSGGNTEAFF TGCAGCGTTTATTCGGGGGGGAACACTGAAGCTTTCTTT
15 few TRBJ2-7 TRBD2 TRBV27 CASSLVAGGLYEQYF TGTGCCAGCAGTTTGGTAGCGGGAGGCCTCTACGAGCAGTACTTC
14 NA TRBJ2-3 NA TRBV14 CASSLRTVTDTQYF TGTGCCAGCAGCCTCAGGACGGTCACAGATACGCAGTATTTT
15 few TRBJ2-1 NA TRBV6-5 CASSYGQLALGEQFF TGTGCCAGCAGTTATGGGCAGTTAGCCCTCGGGGAGCAGTTCTTC
20 NA TRBJ2-5 NA TRBV6-2/TRBV6-3 CASSYWRDSRKEDVLKTQYF TGTGCCAGCAGTTACTGGCGGGACTCCAGGAAGGAGGACGTTCTGAAGACCCAGTACTTC
13 NA TRBJ1-6 NA TRBV10-3 CAISDRNNSPLHF TGTGCCATCAGTGACAGAAATAATTCACCCCTCCACTTT
14 few TRBJ2-1 TRBD2 TRBV27 CAGSLGGSYNEQFF TGTGCCGGCAGTTTAGGCGGGAGCTACAATGAGCAGTTCTTC
12 NA TRBJ2-7 TRBD1 TRBV29-1 CSVAQGTGEQYF TGCAGCGTTGCACAGGGGACGGGGGAGCAGTACTTC
14 NA TRBJ1-2 NA TRBV7-2 CASSLFGGNYGYTF TGTGCCAGCAGCTTATTCGGAGGAAACTATGGCTACACCTTC
15 few TRBJ2-5 TRBD2 TRBV14 CASSAGTSVKETQYF TGTGCCAGCAGCGCCGGGACTAGCGTCAAAGAGACCCAGTACTTC
17 few TRBJ2-2 NA TRBV5-1 CASSFRSGQINTGELFF TGCGCCAGCAGCTTCCGTAGCGGCCAAATTAACACCGGGGAGCTGTTTTTT
15 NA TRBJ2-5 TRBD1 TRBV20-1 CSARPDRGVQETQYF TGCAGTGCTAGACCCGACAGGGGCGTCCAAGAGACCCAGTACTTC
15 NA TRBJ2-5 NA TRBV9 CASSGTQGYGETQYF TGTGCCAGCAGCGGAACACAGGGTTATGGGGAGACCCAGTACTTC
14 NA TRBJ2-7 NA TRBV20-1 CSARVGISGDEQYF TGCAGTGCTAGAGTAGGGATCAGTGGGGACGAGCAGTACTTC
17 NA TRBJ2-5 NA TRBV5-8 CASSSELLRLRGETQYF TGTGCCAGCAGCTCGGAGTTGTTGCGGCTCCGAGGAGAGACCCAGTACTTC
15 many TRBJ2-7 NA TRBV4-3 CASSPLGPYSYEQYF TGCGCCAGCAGCCCCCTCGGACCTTACTCTTACGAGCAGTACTTC
12 few TRBJ1-4 NA TRBV2 CASSGRLEKLFF TGTGCCAGCAGTGGGCGCCTTGAAAAACTGTTTTTT
15 few TRBJ2-3 NA TRBV9 CASSVGMGIVDTQYF TGTGCCAGCAGCGTAGGGATGGGGATCGTGGATACGCAGTATTTT
13 NA TRBJ2-1 NA TRBV20-1 CSRNYCSYNEQFF TGCAGTCGTAACTACTGCTCCTACAATGAGCAGTTCTTC
15 few TRBJ2-5 NA TRBV20-1 CSAREVATPRGTQYF TGCAGTGCTAGAGAGGTGGCCACCCCGAGGGGGACCCAGTACTTC
16 few TRBJ2-6 NA TRBV3-1 CASSRRGVTGANVLTF TGTGCCAGCAGCCGCAGGGGTGTGACTGGGGCCAACGTCCTGACTTTC
12 NA TRBJ1-4 NA TRBV5-1 CASSPDDEKLLF TGCGCCAGCAGCCCCGACGATGAAAAACTGCTTTTT
13 few TRBJ1-1 NA TRBV3-1 CASSQGPGSEAFF TGTGCCAGCAGCCAAGGCCCGGGCTCTGAAGCTTTCTTT
16 few TRBJ1-6 NA TRBV4-1 CASSLLRATYNSPLHF TGCGCCAGCAGCCTCCTCCGTGCAACCTATAATTCACCCCTCCACTTT
15 NA TRBJ2-5 TRBD1 TRBV11-1 CASSSTGGVMETQYF TGTGCCAGCAGCTCGACAGGGGGTGTGATGGAGACCCAGTACTTC
13 NA TRBJ2-1 TRBD2 TRBV7-2 CASSLVLAGEQFF TGTGCCAGCAGCTTAGTTCTAGCGGGTGAGCAGTTCTTC
14 NA TRBJ1-4 NA TRBV12-3/TRBV12-4 CASRGTKANEKLFF TGTGCCAGCAGGGGGACAAAAGCAAATGAAAAACTGTTTTTT
9 NA TRBJ1-2 NA TRBV29-1 CSVAGGYTF TGCAGCGTTGCGGGTGGCTACACCTTC
13 few TRBJ1-5 NA TRBV28 CASFRGPNQPQHF TGTGCCAGCTTTCGGGGGCCAAATCAGCCCCAGCATTTT
15 few TRBJ1-3 NA TRBV5-6 CASSPPGGIGNTIYF TGTGCCAGCAGCCCCCCTGGGGGTATAGGAAACACCATATATTTT